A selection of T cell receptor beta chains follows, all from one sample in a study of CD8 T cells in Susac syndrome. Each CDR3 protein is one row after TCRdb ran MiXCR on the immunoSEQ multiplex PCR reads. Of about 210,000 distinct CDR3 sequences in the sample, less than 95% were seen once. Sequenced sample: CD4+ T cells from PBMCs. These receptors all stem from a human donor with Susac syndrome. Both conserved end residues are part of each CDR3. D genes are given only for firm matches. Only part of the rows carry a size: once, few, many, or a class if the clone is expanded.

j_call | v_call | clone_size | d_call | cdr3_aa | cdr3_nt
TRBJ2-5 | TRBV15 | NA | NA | CATSRGSGQMQETQYF | TGTGCCACCAGCAGAGGTAGTGGACAGATGCAAGAGACCCAGTACTTC
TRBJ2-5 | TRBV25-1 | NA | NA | CASSDPDDRRRETQYF | TGTGCCAGCAGTGATCCGGATGACAGGAGGAGGGAGACCCAGTACTTC
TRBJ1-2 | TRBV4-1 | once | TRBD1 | CASSQTRVQGALDGYTF | TGCGCCAGCAGCCAGACAAGAGTACAGGGGGCGCTTGATGGCTACACCTTC
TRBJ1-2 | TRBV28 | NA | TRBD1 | CASSQPGQVASEGYTF | TGTGCCAGCAGTCAGCCGGGACAGGTAGCCTCGGAGGGCTACACCTTC
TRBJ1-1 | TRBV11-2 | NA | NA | CASSRFYGGANTEAFF | TGTGCCAGCAGTCGCTTTTATGGAGGGGCGAACACTGAAGCTTTCTTT
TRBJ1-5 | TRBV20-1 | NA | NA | CSARRGEGQPQHF | TGCAGTGCTAGACGGGGGGAGGGTCAGCCCCAGCATTTT
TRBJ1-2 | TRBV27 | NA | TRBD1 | CASSTTGGDYDYTF | TGTGCCAGCAGCACGACAGGGGGCGACTATGACTACACCTTC
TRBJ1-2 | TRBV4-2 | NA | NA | CASSQDPGPGYTF | TGTGCCAGCAGCCAAGATCCGGGACCTGGCTACACCTTC
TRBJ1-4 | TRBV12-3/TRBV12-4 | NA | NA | CASSLYQGTNEKLFF | TGTGCCAGCAGTTTATATCAGGGGACGAATGAAAAACTGTTTTTT
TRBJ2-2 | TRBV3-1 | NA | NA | CASSQLKSNTGELFF | TGTGCCAGCAGCCAACTCAAATCGAACACCGGGGAGCTGTTTTTT
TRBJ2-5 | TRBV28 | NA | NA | CASSLPLETQYF | TGTGCCAGCAGTCTCCCCTTGGAGACCCAGTACTTC
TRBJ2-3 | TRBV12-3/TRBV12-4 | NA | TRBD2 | CASSFLGLAGDQDTQYF | TGTGCCAGCAGCTTCCTTGGACTAGCGGGGGATCAAGATACGCAGTATTTT
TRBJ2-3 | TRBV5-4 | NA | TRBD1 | CASSSGGTGIRDTQYF | TGTGCCAGCAGCTCCGGGGGGACAGGGATTCGGGATACGCAGTATTTT
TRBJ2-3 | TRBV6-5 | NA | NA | CASTIRGTDTQYF | TGTGCCAGCACCATACGGGGCACAGATACGCAGTATTTT
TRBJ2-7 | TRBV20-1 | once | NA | CSARDFARGNPYEQYF | TGCAGTGCTAGAGATTTTGCTAGAGGGAACCCCTACGAGCAGTACTTC
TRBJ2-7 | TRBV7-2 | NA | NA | CASSWGESYEQYF | TGTGCCAGCAGCTGGGGGGAATCCTACGAGCAGTACTTC
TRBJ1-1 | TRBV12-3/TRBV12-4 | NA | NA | CASNHKRTEAFF | TGTGCCAGCAACCACAAACGCACTGAAGCTTTCTTT
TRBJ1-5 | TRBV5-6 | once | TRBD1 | CASSPFRQGNQPQHF | TGTGCCAGCAGCCCGTTCAGACAGGGTAATCAGCCCCAGCATTTT